The clone carrying this TCR beta chain was recorded at least ten times. The sample is drawn from a study of blood T cells in healthy people across ages. V lost 7 bases and J lost 0, with 13 bases in between. Germline CDR1 and CDR2: MNHNS and SASEGT. This CDR3 has 15 residues. Primers used in a second PCR of about 6 to 11 cycles were a sample-barcoded 5' primer and a J-beta primer mix. Every cDNA was tagged by a template-switch adaptor with 12 random nucleotides. MiXCR, run by TCRdb on the 5' RACE reads, gives a single entry per CDR3 protein. Of hundreds of thousands of distinct CDR3 sequences in the sample, roughly 30% were seen once.

This chain joins TRBV6-1 and TRBJ1-5; D ambiguous. This receptor was taken from a woman older than 75 in good health. The sample was blood. The CDR3 region is CASKVPGNSNQPQHF. CDR3 in DNA: TGTGCCAGCAAGGTTCCGGGGAATAGCAATCAGCCCCAGCATTTT.